A single sample gave rise to the 7 T cell receptor beta chains below, sequenced in a study of T cells in localized non-small cell lung cancer. Clones were read by immunoSEQ multiplex PCR, and TCRdb kept only the in-frame ones, dropping some. The sample carries over a thousand clones, less than 25% recorded once. The source material was lung tumor tissue, sampled before any cancer treatment. The receptors stem from an older female donor with stage II squamous cell lung carcinoma.

The chain recombines TRBV29-1 with TRBJ2-3, with 11 bases that match TRBD2. J was trimmed by 2 bases and V by 8 bases; bases with no gene match: 6. The CDR3 length is 14 residues. Germline loops: CDR1 SQVTM, CDR2 ANQGSEA. The CDR3 reads CSIGTSGLTDTQYF. The CDR3 DNA sequence: TGCAGCATCGGGACTAGCGGACTCACAGATACGCAGTATTTT.

In its sample, this clone was seen a few times. The chain is built from TRBV11-3 and TRBJ1-5; no reliable D call. The CDR3 runs to 14 residues. CDR1 and CDR2 (germline): SGHNT, YENEEA. V was trimmed by 5 bases and J by 3 bases, leaving 11 bases between them. CDR3 residues: CASSLGGFNQPQHF. CDR3 DNA sequence: TGTGCCAGCAGCCTCGGAGGCTTCAATCAGCCCCAGCATTTT.

This clone is medium-sized. CDR3 in DNA: TGTGCCAGCAGCGTAGGCCTAGCTCGCGAGCAGTACTTC. Translating gives CASSVGLAREQYF. The rearrangement joins TRBV9 to TRBJ2-7; perhaps TRBD2 as D (5 bases). The CDR3 sequence is 13 residues long. The germline V and J ends were trimmed by 0 bases and 6 bases, with 10 bases remaining between them. Germline-derived CDR1 and CDR2 are SGDLS and YYNGEE.

The chain links TRBV28 to TRBJ2-3; the D is unclear. The V end was cut by 8 bases, the J end by 1 base, with 10 bases between. There are 13 residues in the CDR3. Germline values: CDR1 MDHEN, CDR2 SYDVKM. CDR3: CASQGPGTDTQYF. In nucleotides, the CDR3 is TGTGCCAGCCAAGGACCGGGCACAGATACGCAGTATTTT.

In this sample, this clone is medium-sized (0.01 to 0.1%). The J gene is TRBJ2-1, the V gene TRBV6-8; 16 positions agree with TRBD2. V was pared by 6 bases and J by 9 bases, with 2 bases of the junction left unmatched. The length of the CDR3 is 14 residues. The germline V gene encodes CDR1 MNHGY and CDR2 SAAAGT. CDR3 region: CASRGLAGGFEQFF. In DNA, the CDR3 is TGTGCCAGCAGGGGACTAGCGGGAGGGTTTGAGCAGTTCTTC.

This clone came up a few times. The chain joins TRBV18 to TRBJ1-2; D not resolved. The CDR3 is made up of 14 amino acids. Germline V CDR1 and CDR2: KGHSH, LQKENI. Trimming pared 6 bases from V and 4 bases from J, leaving 15 bases between. The CDR3, as DNA: TGTGCCAGCTCCCAAGGACGGGAGATCTATGGCTACACCTTC. Its protein product is CASSQGREIYGYTF.

J is TRBJ2-2 and V is TRBV19; D unresolved. Deletions cut 4 bases from V and 1 base from J, with 19 bases between. Germline lookup yields CDR1 LNHDA and CDR2 SQIVND (reference sequence). This CDR3 has 18 amino acids. The CDR3 reads CASSRTPRWAENTGELFF. The CDR3 DNA is TGTGCCAGTAGTAGAACTCCTCGTTGGGCGGAGAACACCGGGGAGCTGTTTTTT.